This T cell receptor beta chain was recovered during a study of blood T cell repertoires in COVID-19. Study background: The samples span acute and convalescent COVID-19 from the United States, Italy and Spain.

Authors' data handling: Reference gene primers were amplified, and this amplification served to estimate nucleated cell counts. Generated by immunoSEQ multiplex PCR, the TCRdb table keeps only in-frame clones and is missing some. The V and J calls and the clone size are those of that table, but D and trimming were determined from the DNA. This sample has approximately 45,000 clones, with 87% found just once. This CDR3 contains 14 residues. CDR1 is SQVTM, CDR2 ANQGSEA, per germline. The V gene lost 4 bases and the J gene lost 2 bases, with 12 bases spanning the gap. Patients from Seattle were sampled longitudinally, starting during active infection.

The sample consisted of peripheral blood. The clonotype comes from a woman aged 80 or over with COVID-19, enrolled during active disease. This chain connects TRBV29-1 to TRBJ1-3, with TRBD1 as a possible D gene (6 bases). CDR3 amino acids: CSVADRMAGNTIYF. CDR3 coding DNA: TGCAGCGTTGCCGACAGGATGGCTGGAAACACCATATATTTT.